Listed below are T cell receptor beta chains from one sample, sequenced in a study of shared clonotypes between healthy human individuals. Sequencing used immunoSEQ multiplex PCR; TCRdb keeps in-frame clones, though not all of them. The sample has millions of clones; approximately 94% are singletons. The sequenced sample consisted of naive CD4+ T cells sorted from blood. These receptors were taken from a man aged 18 to 30 in good health. The CDR3 runs from the conserved cysteine through the conserved F or W. Each record gives: clone size, CDR3 length, J gene, V gene, D gene, CDR3 DNA, CDR3 protein. D genes are given only for firm matches. Where a row states a size, it is once, few, many or the class of an expanded clone; other rows omit it.

>.|15|TRBJ1-4|TRBV5-1|.
TGCGCCAGCAGCTTGCCCGGGACCTCTAATGAAAAACTGTTTTTT
CASSLPGTSNEKLFF
>.|13|TRBJ2-7|TRBV6-5|.
TGTGCCACCCGAAGGGGTCTCTTCCTCGAGCAGTACTTC
CATRRGLFLEQYF
>.|18|TRBJ2-1|TRBV11-2|.
TGTGCCAGCAGCTTAGTTGCTCGCGAGGCTGACTCCTACAATGAGCAGTTCTTC
CASSLVAREADSYNEQFF
>.|14|TRBJ2-7|TRBV6-4|TRBD1
TGTGCCAGCAGTAGGACAGGGGGCTACCACGAGCAGTACTTC
CASSRTGGYHEQYF
>.|15|TRBJ1-6|TRBV6-4|.
TGTGCCACCTCTCCGAGCGGATCCTATAATTCACCCCTCCACTTT
CATSPSGSYNSPLHF
>.|15|TRBJ1-1|TRBV5-1|TRBD1
TGCGCCAGCAGCTTGGCGGACAGGCCAGGCACTGAAGCTTTCTTT
CASSLADRPGTEAFF
>.|15|TRBJ1-1|TRBV7-9|.
TGTGCCAGCGATCCGAGGGGGATGGCGAACACTGAAGCTTTCTTT
CASDPRGMANTEAFF
>.|13|TRBJ2-3|TRBV11-1|.
TGTGCCAGCAGCTTTTGGGGCACAGATACGCAGTATTTT
CASSFWGTDTQYF
>.|20|TRBJ2-1|TRBV18|TRBD2
TGTGCCAGCTCACCAGCGACTAGCGGGAGGGAGGGGTCCTCCTACAATGAGCAGTTCTTC
CASSPATSGREGSSYNEQFF
>.|16|TRBJ2-2|TRBV11-2|TRBD2
TGTGCCAGCAGCCGACTAGCGGGAGTGAGAACCGGGGAGCTGTTTTTT
CASSRLAGVRTGELFF
>.|15|TRBJ1-6|TRBV5-1|TRBD1
TGCGCCAGCAGCCAAGGGACAGGGAATAATTCACCCCTCCACTTT
CASSQGTGNNSPLHF
>.|14|TRBJ2-7|TRBV5-1|TRBD1
TGCGCCAGCAGCTTTGAGGACAGGCCCTACGAGCAGTACTTC
CASSFEDRPYEQYF
>.|13|TRBJ2-5|TRBV5-6|.
TGTGCCAGCAGTACCGGGAACCAAGAGACCCAGTACTTC
CASSTGNQETQYF
>.|15|TRBJ2-7|TRBV5-1|.
TGCGCCAGCAGTAATTCGGGCAGTAAAACGGACGAGCAGTACTTC
CASSNSGSKTDEQYF
>.|15|TRBJ1-4|TRBV2|.
TGTGCCAGCAGTGAGGTCCGCTACGCTAATGAAAAACTGTTTTTT
CASSEVRYANEKLFF
>.|15|TRBJ2-1|TRBV15|.
TGTGCCACCAGCAGAGGAGATTTACCAGACACGAGGCAGTTCTTC
CATSRGDLPDTRQFF
>.|14|TRBJ1-2|TRBV5-1|TRBD1
TGCGCCAGCAGCCCCGGGACAGGGAAGGACGGCTACACCTTC
CASSPGTGKDGYTF
>.|16|TRBJ2-7|TRBV27|TRBD2
TGTGCCAGCAGTTTGACCGGGACTAGCGGGATCTACGAGCAGTACTTC
CASSLTGTSGIYEQYF
>.|14|TRBJ2-5|TRBV7-6|TRBD1
TGTGCCAGCAGCCCGGACAGGATTCAAGAGACCCAGTACTTC
CASSPDRIQETQYF
>.|15|TRBJ2-2|TRBV15|.
TGTGCCACCAGCAGAGCAAGTAGTTGGACCGGGGAGCTGTTTTTT
CATSRASSWTGELFF
>.|17|TRBJ1-1|TRBV27|TRBD1
TGTGCCAGCAGTCCTTCGGACAGGGGGCCTCGGGGGACTGAAGCTTTCTTT
CASSPSDRGPRGTEAFF
>.|11|TRBJ2-1|TRBV5-6|.
TGTGCCAGCACCGCGAGCAATGAGCAGTTCTTC
CASTASNEQFF
>.|11|TRBJ2-5|TRBV5-1|.
TGCGCCAGCAGCGCGCAGGAGACCCAGTACTTC
CASSAQETQYF
>.|18|TRBJ1-2|TRBV18|TRBD1
TGTGCCAGCTCACCAATGGAGCAGGGGGCGCGATCCTCGTCTGGCTACACCTTC
CASSPMEQGARSSSGYTF
>.|16|TRBJ1-1|TRBV6-6|TRBD1
TGTGCCAGCAGTTCCACCTTAGACAGGGGGCGGGCTGAAGCTTTCTTT
CASSSTLDRGRAEAFF
>.|14|TRBJ2-3|TRBV5-4|TRBD1
TGTGCCAGCAGCTCGGGACAGATCACAGATACGCAGTATTTT
CASSSGQITDTQYF
>.|17|TRBJ1-4|TRBV5-1|TRBD1
TGCGCCAGCAGCTTTGGACAGGGATTTGGGACTAATGAAAAACTGTTTTTT
CASSFGQGFGTNEKLFF
>few|15|TRBJ2-3|TRBV9|.
TGTGCCAGCAGCGTAGCTGATGGGTTTACAGATACGCAGTATTTT
CASSVADGFTDTQYF
>.|15|TRBJ1-3|TRBV9|TRBD1
TGTGCCAGCAGCGCTAAGACAGGGGAAGGAAACACCATATATTTT
CASSAKTGEGNTIYF
>.|15|TRBJ2-7|TRBV7-9|.
TGTGCCAGCAGCTTAGTGGACGGGATATTGGACGAGCAGTACTTC
CASSLVDGILDEQYF
>.|13|TRBJ1-1|TRBV25-1|.
TGTGCCAGCAGTGAATGGGGTGGCGCTGAAGCTTTCTTT
CASSEWGGAEAFF
>few|14|TRBJ1-2|TRBV10-3|.
TGTGCCATCAGGACCACAGGGAAATCCTATGGCTACACCTTC
CAIRTTGKSYGYTF
>.|13|TRBJ1-3|TRBV19|.
TGTGCCAGTAGTAGGTCAGCAGGAAACACCATATATTTT
CASSRSAGNTIYF
>.|13|TRBJ1-6|TRBV2|.
TGTGCCAGCGGTTCCCTCTATAATTCACCCCTCCACTTT
CASGSLYNSPLHF
>.|16|TRBJ2-3|TRBV28|TRBD1
TGTGCCAGCAGTTTGACCTTAGGACAGGGGGCTGATACGCAGTATTTT
CASSLTLGQGADTQYF
>.|15|TRBJ2-2|TRBV11-2|TRBD2
TGTGCCACCCGCAGCCGGGAGGGCGAATCCTCGGAGCTGTTTTTT
CATRSREGESSELFF
>.|16|TRBJ2-5|TRBV5-1|TRBD2
TGCGCCAGCAGCTTGATTGGCGGGGGGCTTCAAGAGACCCAGTACTTC
CASSLIGGGLQETQYF
>.|12|TRBJ2-7|TRBV10-3|TRBD1
TGTGCCATCAGTGGACAGGGCTACGAGCAGTACTTC
CAISGQGYEQYF
>.|14|TRBJ2-7|TRBV6-5|.
TGTGCCAGCAGGCCGCTAAGGGGAACCTACGAGCAGTACTTC
CASRPLRGTYEQYF
>.|13|TRBJ2-5|TRBV5-1|.
TGCGCCAGCAGCTTGGGGGATACAGAGACCCAGTACTTC
CASSLGDTETQYF
>.|13|TRBJ1-2|TRBV5-4|.
TGTGCCAGCAGCCCTACAGGGATCTATGGCTACACCTTC
CASSPTGIYGYTF
>.|14|TRBJ1-2|TRBV19|.
TGTGCCAGTAGTGCCGAAGACAGAAACTATGGCTACACCTTC
CASSAEDRNYGYTF